The T cell receptor (beta chain) described here comes from a study of blood T cells in healthy people across ages. Study in general: Template switching captured about one barcoded beta molecule per two T cells.

Broader study findings: Age showed a roughly linear inverse relationship with TCR beta diversity per million T cells. Any conclusive comparison of naive versus antigen-experienced cells was prevented by using unsorted PBMCs.

The germline V gene has CDR1 SQVTM and CDR2 ANQGSEA. V was trimmed by 7 bases and J by 8 bases, leaving 18 bases between them. There are 13 residues in the CDR3. Worth noting for this clonotype: Its target is not known.

A second about 7 to 12 cycle PCR used barcoded and J-beta primers. TCRdb redid the calling of the 5' RACE reads with MiXCR, one entry per CDR3 protein. The data show about 1 million distinct CDR3 sequences, with 40% to 50% seen just once and under 20% held by the top ten. The TCR comes from a woman aged 60-75 years in good health. The sequenced sample was blood. The chain is built from TRBV29-1 and TRBJ2-1; D is perhaps TRBD2 (6 bases). Here the CDR3 reads CSGVDGGPDEQFF. The CDR3 region has the DNA TGCAGCGGAGTCGACGGAGGGCCTGATGAGCAGTTCTTC.